The clone carrying this T cell receptor beta chain was counted only a few times. This sample is drawn from a study of T cells of healthy individuals. MiXCR, run by TCRdb on the 5' RACE reads, gives a single entry per CDR3 protein. The table records about 60,000 distinct CDR3 sequences, around 16% of them present only once. The CDR3 extends over 14 amino acids. CDR1 and CDR2 from the germline V gene are MGHRA and YSYEKL. Deletions cut 1 base from V and 1 base from J, with 7 bases between. This receptor was identified in a human donor in good health. The gene calls are TRBV4-1 and TRBJ2-5; TRBD2 is a possible D gene (5 bases). CDR3 loop: CASSQGRAQETQYF. The CDR3, as DNA: TGCGCCAGCAGCCAAGGGCGGGCCCAAGAGACCCAGTACTTC.